The 2 T cell receptor beta chains reported below all come from one sample, sequenced in a study of shared clonotypes between healthy human individuals. Produced via immunoSEQ multiplex PCR; TCRdb's table is partial and in-frame only. Of some 2.3 million clones listed, more than 85% are singletons. Sequenced material: naive CD4+ T cells from PBMCs. Subset specified: CD45RA+ positively selected. These receptors all come from a man aged 18 to 30 in good health. Some clones in this sample may be carry-over from other donors' samples.

The chain employs TRBV5-1 and TRBJ2-1, with no clear D. V dropped 6 bases and J dropped 1 base, with 11 bases sitting between them. Germline CDR1 is SGHRS and CDR2 is YFSETQ. CDR3 length: 14 amino acids. The CDR3 region has the DNA TGCGCCAGCACCCAAAGTAATTCCTACAATGAGCAGTTCTTC. Residues: CASTQSNSYNEQFF.

The chain employs TRBV13 and TRBJ2-7; TRBD2 matches at 7 bases. Germline CDR1 is PRHDT and CDR2 is FYEKMQ (reference sequence). J lost 2 bases, V lost 1 base, and 2 bases had no gene match. The CDR3 loop spans 14 amino acids. The DNA for the CDR3 is TGTGCCAGCAGCTTAGCAGGACTAGCCTACGAGCAGTACTTC. It specifies CASSLAGLAYEQYF.